A selection of T cell receptor beta chains follows, all from one sample in a study of blood T cell repertoires in COVID-19. Produced via immunoSEQ multiplex PCR; TCRdb's table is partial and in-frame only. Of around 300,000 clones in the sample, 85% to 90% were seen once. Sequenced: PBMCs or T cells enriched from blood (not recorded which). These receptors all stem from a woman between 18 and 29 years old who had recovered from COVID-19. Both conserved end residues are part of each CDR3. Each record gives: D gene, J gene, clone size, V gene, CDR3 protein, CDR3 DNA. A D gene is named only where the DNA matches it firmly. Clone size is not always given. Where it is, it says once, few, many or a class for expanded clones.

>.|TRBJ1-1|.|TRBV14
CASRSKNTEAFF
TGTGCCAGCAGGTCTAAGAACACTGAAGCTTTCTTT
>.|TRBJ2-2|few|TRBV5-1
CASSLGRQRSNTGELFF
TGCGCCAGCAGCTTGGGAAGACAGAGGTCGAACACCGGGGAGCTGTTTTTT
>.|TRBJ1-2|.|TRBV30
CAWSDNGGYGYTF
TGTGCCTGGAGTGACAATGGAGGCTATGGCTACACCTTC
>.|TRBJ2-7|.|TRBV5-5
CASSLSVELYEQYF
TGTGCCAGCAGCTTGTCGGTCGAGCTCTACGAGCAGTACTTC
>TRBD2|TRBJ2-5|.|TRBV5-1
CASSFGLAGVQETQYF
TGCGCCAGCAGCTTCGGACTAGCGGGGGTACAAGAGACCCAGTACTTC
>TRBD2|TRBJ2-3|.|TRBV4-1
CASSPLGGGADTQYF
TGCGCCAGCAGCCCCCTCGGCGGGGGGGCTGACACGCAGTATTTT
>TRBD1|TRBJ2-2|few|TRBV12-5
CASGSPTGGTGELFF
TGTGCTAGTGGTTCGCCGACAGGGGGCACCGGGGAGCTGTTTTTT
>TRBD2|TRBJ2-3|.|TRBV7-8
CASSRGLLSGGAGRDTQYF
TGTGCCAGCAGCCGAGGGCTTCTTAGCGGGGGGGCGGGTCGTGATACGCAGTATTTT
>.|TRBJ1-1|.|TRBV7-9
CASSFGGYTEAFF
TGTGCCAGCAGCTTTGGGGGCTACACTGAAGCTTTCTTT
>TRBD2|TRBJ2-3|.|TRBV10-3
CAIRTESGGAADTQYF
TGTGCCATCAGGACCGAAAGCGGGGGGGCGGCAGATACGCAGTATTTT
>TRBD2|TRBJ2-1|.|TRBV7-6
CASSLVRLAGSHEQFF
TGTGCCAGCAGCTTAGTGAGACTAGCGGGCTCACATGAGCAGTTCTTC
>TRBD1|TRBJ2-1|many|TRBV19
CASSFPTGGSYNEQFF
TGTGCCAGTAGTTTTCCGACAGGGGGTTCCTACAATGAGCAGTTCTTC
>.|TRBJ1-6|few|TRBV2
CASNRDGRGDSPLHF
TGTGCCAGCAACCGGGACGGCAGGGGAGATTCACCCCTCCACTTT
>TRBD1|TRBJ1-6|.|TRBV5-6
CASSLAGQGSSPLHF
TGTGCCAGCAGCTTGGCGGGACAGGGGTCTTCACCCCTCCACTTT
>.|TRBJ1-1|.|TRBV28
CASSLLGGDTEAFF
TGTGCCAGCAGCCTGCTGGGGGGAGACACTGAAGCTTTCTTT
>TRBD2|TRBJ2-3|.|TRBV9
CASSISGGASTDTQYF
TGTGCCAGCAGCATTAGCGGGGGGGCTAGCACAGATACGCAGTATTTT
>TRBD2|TRBJ2-1|.|TRBV10-2
CASRTSGARGGEQFF
TGCGCCAGCAGAACTAGCGGGGCCAGGGGGGGTGAGCAGTTCTTC
>.|TRBJ1-1|.|TRBV19
CASRTGVMDTEAFF
TGTGCCAGTAGGACGGGGGTTATGGACACTGAAGCTTTCTTT
>.|TRBJ2-5|.|TRBV21-1
CASSGNSGGTEETQYF
TGTGCCAGCAGCGGCAATAGCGGGGGGACTGAAGAGACCCAGTACTTC
>.|TRBJ1-2|.|TRBV19
CASSTPRGNYGYTF
TGTGCCAGTAGTACCCCACGGGGTAACTATGGCTACACCTTC
>.|TRBJ2-1|.|TRBV4-2
CASSQGGLLEKQFF
TGTGCCAGCAGCCAAGGGGGACTCCTAGAGAAGCAGTTCTTC
>TRBD1|TRBJ1-1|once|TRBV5-1
CASSQGVVTEAFF
TGCGCCAGCTCGCAGGGGGTGGTCACTGAAGCTTTCTTT
>.|TRBJ2-7|.|TRBV9
CASSPRQVSDEQYF
TGTGCCAGCAGCCCACGACAGGTGTCCGACGAGCAGTACTTC
>TRBD1|TRBJ1-2|.|TRBV6-6
CASSYSAGGPDYGYTF
TGTGCCAGCAGTTACTCGGCAGGGGGCCCTGACTATGGCTACACCTTC
>.|TRBJ1-6|.|TRBV7-2
CASSLQTGSLNSPLHF
TGTGCCAGCAGCCTCCAGACAGGATCCTTAAATTCACCCCTCCACTTT
>TRBD1|TRBJ1-6|.|TRBV6-5
CASSYLPGGNSPLHF
TGTGCCAGCAGTTATCTCCCAGGGGGGAATTCACCCCTCCACTTT
>.|TRBJ1-4|once|TRBV11-2
CASSRGWRGSNEKLFF
TGTGCCAGCAGCCGAGGTTGGAGGGGCTCTAATGAAAAACTGTTTTTT
>TRBD1|TRBJ2-2|.|TRBV27
CASGDRAAGELFF
TGTGCCAGCGGAGACAGGGCGGCCGGGGAGCTGTTTTTT
>.|TRBJ2-5|.|TRBV18
CASSPPGTPQETQYF
TGTGCCAGCTCACCTCCCGGGACTCCCCAAGAGACCCAGTACTTC
>TRBD2|TRBJ2-7|.|TRBV3-1/TRBV3-2
CASSLTSRYEQYF
TGTGCCAGCAGCCTGACTAGCAGATACGAGCAGTACTTC
>TRBD2|TRBJ2-5|.|TRBV2
CASTRGLADYQETQYF
TGTGCCAGCACCCGCGGACTAGCGGACTACCAAGAGACCCAGTACTTC
>TRBD1|TRBJ2-5|.|TRBV10-2
CASSEVDRGPETQYF
TGCGCCAGCAGTGAGGTTGACAGGGGGCCAGAGACCCAGTACTTC
>TRBD2|TRBJ2-5|.|TRBV11-3
CASSPSGGAGETQYF
TGTGCCAGCAGCCCTAGCGGGGGGGCAGGAGAGACCCAGTACTTC
>TRBD2|TRBJ2-5|.|TRBV7-3
CASSYGPGTSETQYF
TGTGCCAGCAGTTACGGCCCCGGGACTAGCGAGACCCAGTACTTC
>.|TRBJ1-4|.|TRBV27
CASSQQGIQGEKLFF
TGTGCCAGCAGTCAACAGGGTATCCAAGGAGAAAAACTGTTTTTT
>TRBD1|TRBJ1-1|.|TRBV19
CASIPTGVNEAFF
TGTGCCAGTATCCCGACAGGGGTCAATGAAGCTTTCTTT
>.|TRBJ2-7|.|TRBV19
CASSPSTRMGEQYF
TGTGCCAGTAGTCCCTCAACTAGGATGGGCGAGCAGTACTTC
>TRBD1|TRBJ2-7|.|TRBV4-1
CASGTGGSYEQYF
TGCGCCAGTGGAACAGGGGGCTCCTACGAGCAGTACTTC
>TRBD2|TRBJ2-3|.|TRBV6-5
CASRPSGGASDTQYF
TGTGCCAGCAGACCGAGCGGGGGGGCCTCAGATACGCAGTATTTT
>TRBD1|TRBJ2-7|.|TRBV5-4
CASSPRTGGIYEQYF
TGTGCCAGCAGCCCACGGACAGGGGGCATCTACGAGCAGTACTTC
>.|TRBJ1-1|.|TRBV28
CASSFNPSVGTEAFF
TGTGCCAGCAGTTTCAACCCGTCGGTTGGCACTGAAGCTTTCTTT
>TRBD1|TRBJ1-2|few|TRBV6-4
CASSATGTGVYGYTF
TGTGCCAGCAGTGCCACCGGGACAGGGGTCTATGGCTACACCTTC
>TRBD1|TRBJ1-2|.|TRBV5-4
CASSSQGVQGYTF
TGTGCCAGCAGCTCCCAGGGGGTACAGGGCTACACCTTC
>TRBD2|TRBJ2-7|.|TRBV5-5
CASSLSGGKNEQYF
TGTGCCAGCAGCTTGAGCGGGGGCAAGAACGAGCAGTACTTC
>TRBD2|TRBJ2-1|.|TRBV7-9
CASSLEGPRGGEQFF
TGTGCCAGCAGCTTAGAAGGCCCTCGGGGGGGTGAGCAGTTCTTC
>TRBD1|TRBJ2-2|.|TRBV5-4
CASSVSGTELRFTGELFF
TGTGCCAGCAGCGTCTCCGGGACAGAGCTACGATTCACCGGGGAGCTGTTTTTT
>TRBD1|TRBJ2-2|few|TRBV5-1
CASTPTTGVFAGELFF
TGCGCCAGCACCCCTACGACAGGGGTCTTCGCCGGGGAGCTGTTTTTT
>.|TRBJ1-5|few|TRBV18
CASSPQQGSNQPQHF
TGTGCCAGCTCACCACAACAGGGTAGCAATCAGCCCCAGCATTTT